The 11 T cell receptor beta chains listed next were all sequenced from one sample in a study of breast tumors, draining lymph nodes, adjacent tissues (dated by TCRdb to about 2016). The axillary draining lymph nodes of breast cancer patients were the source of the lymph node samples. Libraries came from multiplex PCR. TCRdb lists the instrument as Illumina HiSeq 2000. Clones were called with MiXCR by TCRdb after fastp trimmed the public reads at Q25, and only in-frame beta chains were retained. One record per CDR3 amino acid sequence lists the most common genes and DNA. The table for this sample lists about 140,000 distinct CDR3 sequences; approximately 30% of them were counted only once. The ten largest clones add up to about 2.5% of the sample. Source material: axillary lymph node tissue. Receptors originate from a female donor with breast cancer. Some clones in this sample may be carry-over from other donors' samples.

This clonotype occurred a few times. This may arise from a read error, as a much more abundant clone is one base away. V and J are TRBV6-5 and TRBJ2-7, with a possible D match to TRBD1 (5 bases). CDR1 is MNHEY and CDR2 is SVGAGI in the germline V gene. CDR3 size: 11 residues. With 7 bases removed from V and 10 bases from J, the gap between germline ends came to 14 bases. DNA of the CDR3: TGTGCCAGCACCCCAACAGGTGGACAGTACTTC. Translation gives CASTPTGGQYF.

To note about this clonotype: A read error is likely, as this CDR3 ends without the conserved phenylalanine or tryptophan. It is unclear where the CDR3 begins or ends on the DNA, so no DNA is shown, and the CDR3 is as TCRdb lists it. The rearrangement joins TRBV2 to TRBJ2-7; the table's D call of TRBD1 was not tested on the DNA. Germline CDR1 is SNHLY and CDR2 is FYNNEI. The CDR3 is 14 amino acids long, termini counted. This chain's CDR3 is CASSVSRPGGEQCL.

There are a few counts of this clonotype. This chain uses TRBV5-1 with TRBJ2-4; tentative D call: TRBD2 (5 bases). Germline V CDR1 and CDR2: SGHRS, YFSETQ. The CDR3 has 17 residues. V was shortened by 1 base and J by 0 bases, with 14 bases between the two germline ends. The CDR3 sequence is CASSLFRLALAKNIQYF. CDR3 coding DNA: TGCGCCAGCAGCTTGTTTCGGCTAGCACTAGCCAAAAACATTCAGTACTTC.

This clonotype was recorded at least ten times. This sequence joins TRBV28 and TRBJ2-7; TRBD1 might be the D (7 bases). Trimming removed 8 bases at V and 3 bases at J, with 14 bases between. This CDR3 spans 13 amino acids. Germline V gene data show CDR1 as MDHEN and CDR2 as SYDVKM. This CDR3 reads CASLRQGGYEQYV. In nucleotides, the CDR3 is TGTGCCAGCCTGCGACAGGGAGGCTACGAGCAGTACGTC.

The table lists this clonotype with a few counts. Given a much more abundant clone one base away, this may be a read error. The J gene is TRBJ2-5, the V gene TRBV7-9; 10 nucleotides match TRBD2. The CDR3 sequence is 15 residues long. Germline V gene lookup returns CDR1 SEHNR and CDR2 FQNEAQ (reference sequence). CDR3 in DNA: TGTGCCAGCAGTATACAGCGGGGGGGCCTGGAGACCCAGCACTTC. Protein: CASSIQRGGLETQHF. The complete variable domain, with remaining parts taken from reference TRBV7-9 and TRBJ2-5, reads DTGVSQNPRHKITKRGQNVTFRCDPISEHNRLYWYRQTLGQGPEFLTYFQNEAQLEKSRLLSDRFSAERPKGSFSTLEIQRTEQGDSAMYLCASSIQRGGLETQHFGPGTRLLVL.

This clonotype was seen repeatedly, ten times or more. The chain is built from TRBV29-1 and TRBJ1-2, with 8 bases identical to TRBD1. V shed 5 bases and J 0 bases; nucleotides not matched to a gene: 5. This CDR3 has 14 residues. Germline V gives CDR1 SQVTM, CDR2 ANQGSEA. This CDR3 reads CSVTDRESNYGYTF. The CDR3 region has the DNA TGCAGCGTTACGGACAGGGAATCTAACTATGGCTACACCTTC.

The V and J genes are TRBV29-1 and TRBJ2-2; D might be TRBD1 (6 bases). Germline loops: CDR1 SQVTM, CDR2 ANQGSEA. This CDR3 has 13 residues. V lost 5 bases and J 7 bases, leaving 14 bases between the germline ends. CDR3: CSVYREKNGELFF. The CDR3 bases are TGCAGCGTTTACAGGGAGAAAAACGGGGAGCTGTTTTTT.

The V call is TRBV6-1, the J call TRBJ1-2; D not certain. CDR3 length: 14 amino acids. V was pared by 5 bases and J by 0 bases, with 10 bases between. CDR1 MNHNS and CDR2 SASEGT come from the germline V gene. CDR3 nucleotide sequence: TGTGCCAGCAGTCAATATGCAACTAACTATGGCTACACCTTC. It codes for CASSQYATNYGYTF.

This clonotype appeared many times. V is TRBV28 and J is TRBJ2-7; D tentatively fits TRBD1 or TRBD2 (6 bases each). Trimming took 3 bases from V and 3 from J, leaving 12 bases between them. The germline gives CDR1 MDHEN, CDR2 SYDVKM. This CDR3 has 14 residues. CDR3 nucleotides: TGTGCCAGCAGTTTGGGCGGGACAAGCTACGAGCAGTACTTC. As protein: CASSLGGTSYEQYF.

In DNA form, the CDR3 reads TGTGCCAGCAGCTCGAGGACATTTCGGACTGAAGCTTTCTTT. Its translation: CASSSRTFRTEAFF. The J gene is TRBJ1-1, the V gene TRBV7-9; possible D gene TRBD1, 5 bases. V lost 4 bases and J 5 bases, leaving 14 bases between the germline ends. Germline V gene lookup returns CDR1 SEHNR and CDR2 FQNEAQ (reference sequence). The length of the CDR3 is 14 residues.

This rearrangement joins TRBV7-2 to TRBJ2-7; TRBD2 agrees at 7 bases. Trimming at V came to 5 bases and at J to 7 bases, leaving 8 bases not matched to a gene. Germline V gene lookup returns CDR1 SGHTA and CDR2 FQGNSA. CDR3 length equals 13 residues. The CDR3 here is CASSPDGGYEQYV. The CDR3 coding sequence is TGTGCCAGCAGCCCAGACGGGGGGTATGAGCAGTACGTC.